Listed here is a single TCR beta chain. Its specificity is not known. Assay: immunoSEQ multiplex PCR; the TCRdb copy retains only in-frame clones and omits some. The sample records more than 140,000 clones, more than 85% being singletons. The data are from a study of T cell responses to AZD1222 COVID-19 vaccine. Study outcomes and limitations: Possibly, clonal diversity was underestimated; donors were largely white British and included more females. The study found vaccine-associated CD4 TCRs spanning spike, dominant at 160-218 and 743-854. Regions left unmutated in variants are reportedly the target of nearly half of spike-specific TCRs. Just a handful of people given AZD1222 tested seropositive at baseline.

The CDR3 covers 15 residues. V was shortened by 6 bases and J by 0 bases, with 14 bases between the two germline ends. Germline V gene data show CDR1 as MNHEY and CDR2 as SMNVEV (reference sequence). This chain connects TRBV27 to TRBJ1-1; D is unresolved. This receptor was taken from an adult in good health. The sample consisted of peripheral blood, taken on day 0 of MenACWY control vaccination. This CDR3 reads CASSESTDMNTEAFF. The CDR3 DNA is TGTGCCAGCAGCGAATCAACAGACATGAACACTGAAGCTTTCTTT.